The 24 T cell receptor beta chains given below trace back to one sample, sequenced in a study of blood T cell repertoires in COVID-19. Assay: immunoSEQ multiplex PCR; the TCRdb copy retains only in-frame clones and omits some. The sample shows about 240,000 clones, 70% to 90% of them seen only once. The sample consisted of peripheral blood. Source of these receptors: a woman in her forties or fifties with COVID-19, enrolled during active disease.

V usage is TRBV7-2 and J usage is TRBJ2-1; possible D gene TRBD2, 6 bases. The germline gives CDR1 SGHTA, CDR2 FQGNSA. The length of the CDR3 is 15 residues. Trimming cost V 8 bases and J 6 bases, with 20 bases left between them. CDR3 nucleotides: TGTGCCAGCGGCGCTCTAGCGTCAGGAGGCAATGAGCAGTTCTTC. Residues: CASGALASGGNEQFF.

V and J are TRBV5-6 and TRBJ1-2; TRBD1 agrees at 11 bases. V lost 4 bases to trimming and J lost 4 bases; unmatched junction nucleotides: 6. CDR1 and CDR2 from the germline V gene are SGHDT and YYEEEE. CDR3 size: 15 residues. The CDR3 DNA reads as TGTGCCAGCAGCCCCGGGACAGGGGGGGGCTATGGCTACACCTTC. This gives the protein CASSPGTGGGYGYTF.

The CDR3 nucleotides read TGTGCCAGCAGCTCCAGGGATCCTGGGAACATTCAGTACTTC. Protein sequence: CASSSRDPGNIQYF. V is TRBV7-2 and J is TRBJ2-4; D possibly corresponds to TRBD1 (5 bases). Trimming left V 4 bases short and J 7 bases short, with 14 bases between. Germline V gene sequence: CDR1 SGHTA, CDR2 FQGNSA. This CDR3 comprises 14 residues.

J is TRBJ2-5 and V is TRBV7-9; 9 bases are shared with TRBD1. The CDR3 runs 16 residues. The V gene's germline CDR1 is SEHNR and CDR2 FQNEAQ (reference sequence). J lost 4 bases, V lost 5 bases, and 11 bases had no gene match. The CDR3: CASSGQGTAVGETQYF. CDR3 DNA sequence: TGTGCCAGCAGCGGACAGGGGACAGCGGTAGGAGAGACCCAGTACTTC.

The gene calls are TRBV2 and TRBJ2-3; 9 bases line up with TRBD1. V shed 4 bases, J shed 5 bases, and the junction held 4 bases outside the gene matches. The CDR3 length is 14 residues. Germline V gene lookup returns CDR1 SNHLY and CDR2 FYNNEI. CDR3 in amino acids: CASSGTGAIDTQYF. The CDR3 DNA reads TGTGCCAGCAGTGGGACAGGGGCTATAGATACGCAGTATTTT.

The genes are TRBV11-2 and TRBJ2-1; 12 positions match TRBD1. Germline V gene data show CDR1 as SGHAT and CDR2 as FQNNGV. The CDR3 totals 16 residues. Germline trimming cut 4 bases from V and 7 bases from J; bases unmatched to any gene: 8. CDR3 bases: TGTGCCAGCAGCTCCCGGGGACAGGGGGCGCTGAATGAGCAGTTCTTC. It translates to CASSSRGQGALNEQFF.

This clone was counted a single time. The J gene is TRBJ2-5, the V gene TRBV4-1, with D perhaps TRBD1 (5 bases). The CDR3 totals 14 residues. The V end lost 4 bases, the J end lost 2 bases, and 11 bases lay between the germline ends. The germline V gene encodes CDR1 MGHRA and CDR2 YSYEKL. The CDR3 DNA sequence: TGCGCCAGCAGCCGCACAGGTCTACAAGAGACCCAGTACTTC. It translates to CASSRTGLQETQYF.

V usage is TRBV2 and J usage is TRBJ2-2; 8 bases line up with TRBD2. In germline, CDR1 is SNHLY, CDR2 FYNNEI. CDR3 length: 16 residues. V dropped 5 bases and J dropped 5; count of bases not matched to a gene: 10. CDR3 coding DNA: TGTGCCAGCAGTCGGGGGGGCGCAAGTGGAACCGGGGAGCTGTTTTTT. As protein: CASSRGGASGTGELFF.

This clone was seen just once. The chain uses TRBV19 and TRBJ1-1; 7 bases map to TRBD1. Unmatched junction bases numbered 8, after V lost 2 bases and J lost 5 bases. Per germline, CDR1 LNHDA and CDR2 SQIVND (reference sequence). This CDR3 contains 15 residues. Here the CDR3 DNA reads TGTGCCAGTAGTATACCCCGTAGGGGGCGGACTGAAGCTTTCTTT. It specifies CASSIPRRGRTEAFF. The full variable domain, rest sourced from reference TRBV19 and TRBJ1-1, is DGGITQSPKYLFRKEGQNVTLSCEQNLNHDAMYWYRQDPGQGLRLIYYSQIVNDFQKGDIAEGYSVSREKKESFPLTVTSAQKNPTAFYLCASSIPRRGRTEAFFGQGTRLTVV.

In its sample, this clone was seen a few times. The chain is built from TRBV10-1 and TRBJ1-2; TRBD1 is a possible D gene (5 bases). The V and J ends lost 2 bases and 8 bases respectively, with 12 bases between them. Germline V lookup: CDR1 WNHNN, CDR2 SYGVQD (reference sequence). This CDR3 comprises 13 residues. The CDR3 loop reads CASSEGQGLGYTF. The CDR3 coding sequence is TGCGCCAGCAGTGAGGGGCAGGGATTAGGCTACACCTTC.

The chain employs TRBV3-1 (or the pseudogene TRBV3-2) and TRBJ2-1; tentatively, D is TRBD1 (5 bases). This CDR3 spans 12 amino acids. Trimming took off 1 base at V and 10 bases at J, with 8 bases between the two ends. Germline lookup yields CDR1 LGHDT and CDR2 YNNKEL (reference sequence). CDR3 nucleotides: TGTGCCAGCAGCCAAGGGTGGGGCGAGCAGTTCTTC. Translation: CASSQGWGEQFF.

This rearrangement joins TRBV12-3 or TRBV12-4 to TRBJ1-1; TRBD1 matches 8 bases. This CDR3 contains 11 residues. The V gene end was trimmed by 6 bases and the J gene end by 10 bases; junction bases not matched to a gene: 4. DNA of the CDR3: TGTGCCAGCAGCCGGACAGGGAGAGCTTTCTTT. This codes for CASSRTGRAFF.

The chain recombines TRBV5-6 with TRBJ1-3; 7 nucleotides line up with TRBD1. The V gene's germline CDR1 is SGHDT and CDR2 YYEEEE. Trimming cost V 3 bases and J 2 bases; bases outside gene matches: 2. The CDR3 runs 14 residues. CDR3 residues: CASSSTGAGNTIYF. The CDR3 DNA is TGTGCCAGCAGCTCCACAGGGGCTGGAAACACCATATATTTT. The whole variable domain, filled in from reference TRBV5-6 and TRBJ1-3, reads DAGVTQSPTHLIKTRGQQVTLRCSPKSGHDTVSWYQQALGQGPQFIFQYYEEEERQRGNFPDRFSGHQFPNYSSELNVNALLLGDSALYLCASSSTGAGNTIYFGEGSWLTVV.

The rearrangement uses TRBV19 and TRBJ2-1, with D possibly matching TRBD1 (6 bases). CDR3 length equals 16 residues. Germline loops: CDR1 LNHDA, CDR2 SQIVND (reference sequence). V was trimmed by 5 bases and J by 2 bases, leaving 16 bases between them. The DNA of the CDR3 is TGTGCCAGTAGTTGGGACACCGGTGGCACCTACAATGAGCAGTTCTTC. Translated, it gives CASSWDTGGTYNEQFF.

The CDR3: CASSITTEDTQYF. The DNA of the CDR3 is TGTGCCAGTAGTATAACTACTGAAGATACGCAGTATTTT. The rearrangement joins TRBV19 to TRBJ2-3; unclear D gene. Trimming removed 2 bases at V and 5 bases at J, with 8 bases between. Germline values: CDR1 LNHDA, CDR2 SQIVND (reference sequence). This CDR3 is 13 amino acids long.

This clone was detected a few times. The chain uses TRBV7-9 and TRBJ1-2; a weak D match, TRBD1 (5 bases). This CDR3 contains 16 residues. Trimming stripped 4 bases from V and 2 bases from J, with 17 bases between. CDR1 is SEHNR and CDR2 is FQNEAQ in the germline V gene (reference sequence). In DNA form, the CDR3 reads TGTGCCAGCAGCTATCTGCAGGGCAGGATCAACTATGGCTACACCTTC. Encoded protein: CASSYLQGRINYGYTF.

The rearrangement uses TRBV11-3 and TRBJ2-1; D unresolved. Germline assignment: CDR1 SGHNT and CDR2 YENEEA. This CDR3 is built from 11 residues. The V end lost 2 bases, the J end lost 14 bases, and 10 bases lay between the germline ends. CDR3 loop: CASSLMGLEFF. In nucleotides, the CDR3 is TGTGCCAGCAGCTTAATGGGCTTGGAGTTCTTC.

This clone occurred many times. The gene calls are TRBV5-4 and TRBJ2-3; D is unresolved. CDR3 length: 13 amino acids. V lost 2 bases to trimming and J lost 2 bases, with 6 bases between them. The germline V gene encodes CDR1 SGHNT and CDR2 YYREEE (reference sequence). This chain's CDR3 is CASSLTATDTQYF. The CDR3 DNA reads as TGTGCCAGCAGCTTAACAGCCACAGATACGCAGTATTTT. The full variable domain, its missing parts supplied by reference TRBV5-4 and TRBJ2-3, is ETGVTQSPTHLIKTRGQQVTLRCSSQSGHNTVSWYQQALGQGPQFIFQYYREEENGRGNFPPRFSGLQFPNYSSELNVNALELDDSALYLCASSLTATDTQYFGPGTRLTVL.

This clone came up a few times. The chain employs TRBV4-1 and TRBJ2-1, with 8 nucleotides matching TRBD1. Looked up from germline, CDR1 is MGHRA and CDR2 is YSYEKL. V dropped 3 bases and J dropped 0; count of bases not matched to a gene: 1. CDR3 length: 15 residues. The chain's CDR3 is CASSQQGASYNEQFF. Here the CDR3 DNA reads TGCGCCAGCAGCCAGCAGGGGGCCTCCTACAATGAGCAGTTCTTC.

Note on this clone: A much larger clone differs from this one at a single base, so this may be a read error. The J gene is TRBJ2-5, the V gene TRBV29-1; TRBD2 aligns across 9 bases. Germline CDR1 reads SQVTM; CDR2 reads ANQGSEA. The CDR3 extends over 12 amino acids. J lost 5 bases, V lost 4 bases, and 2 bases had no gene match. DNA of the CDR3: TGCAGCGTTGGGCGGGGGGGCGAGACCCAGTACTTC. It specifies CSVGRGGETQYF.

The chain joins TRBV14 to TRBJ1-4; TRBD1 matches at 7 bases. CDR1 and CDR2 from the germline V gene are SGHDN and FVKESK. V gave up 6 bases and J gave up 6 bases; unmatched junction bases: 13. The CDR3 extends over 16 amino acids. In DNA, the CDR3 is TGTGCCAGCAGTGCAACGGGGACAGTGGGCGATGAAAAACTGTTTTTT. It encodes CASSATGTVGDEKLFF.

There are a few counts of this clone. The chain is built from TRBV4-1 and TRBJ2-7, with 8 bases aligning to TRBD1. The V gene's germline CDR1 is MGHRA and CDR2 YSYEKL. The CDR3 loop spans 14 amino acids. With 7 bases clipped from V and 5 bases from J, the junction kept 10 bases outside the gene matches. CDR3 DNA: TGCGCCAGCACCCGGACAGGGAATTTGAACGAGCAGTACTTC. Translation gives CASTRTGNLNEQYF.

The CDR3 is CASSYIPLAGELFF. CDR3 in DNA: TGTGCCAGCAGTTACATTCCCCTTGCCGGGGAGCTGTTTTTT. The rearrangement links TRBV6-5 to TRBJ2-2, with D unclear. V was pared by 2 bases and J by 6 bases, with 10 bases between. CDR3 length: 14 residues. Germline V gene sequence: CDR1 MNHEY, CDR2 SVGAGI.

V and J are TRBV15 and TRBJ1-1, with 9 bases lining up with TRBD1. Germline trimming cut 0 bases from V and 0 bases from J; bases unmatched to any gene: 5. Germline assignment: CDR1 LNHNV and CDR2 YYDKDF (reference sequence). The CDR3 loop spans 17 amino acids. Here the CDR3 DNA reads TGTGCCACCAGCAGAGATGCTACAGGGGGCCTGAACACTGAAGCTTTCTTT. This gives the protein CATSRDATGGLNTEAFF.